Listed below are T cell receptor beta chains from one sample, sequenced in a study of shared clonotypes between healthy human individuals. Assay used: immunoSEQ multiplex PCR; TCRdb lists only in-frame clones, some missing. Of 650,000 to 800,000 clones listed, about 91% are singletons. Material for sequencing was naive CD8+ T cells sorted from blood. These receptors were taken from a man aged 25 to 40 in good health. CDR3s include the opening cysteine and the closing phenylalanine or tryptophan. The D gene is left open where the match is weak.

D,V,CDR3
NA,TRBV7-6,CASRGTGRDGSYEQYF
NA,TRBV25-1,CASSPGVEQYF
TRBD2,TRBV6-6,CASSYSGLAVGNEQFF
TRBD1,TRBV13,CASSSDTGEAKNIQYF
TRBD2,TRBV7-2,CASSLGPAGGPETQYF
TRBD1,TRBV4-1,CASSHRGRGREETQYF
TRBD2,TRBV4-3,CASSQDSGSLNEQFF
NA,TRBV5-1,CASSLQGSTEAFF
NA,TRBV7-3,CASSQGMNTEAFF
NA,TRBV27,CASKILGDHEQYF
TRBD1,TRBV5-1,CASSITGDLLTGETQYF
TRBD2,TRBV5-1,CASSRTSGRTGYEQYF
TRBD2,TRBV7-8,CASSGTRGTYNEQFF
TRBD2,TRBV6-1,CASRWGLADTDTQYF
NA,TRBV7-9,CASSLELKTQYF
NA,TRBV7-9,CASSPRDGDSTDTQYF
NA,TRBV10-2,CASSDPLVSEAFF
NA,TRBV27,CASRFIYEQYF
NA,TRBV7-6,CASSNPDRSTDTQYF
NA,TRBV7-9,CASSFRESSYEQYF
TRBD1,TRBV30,CAWSSKIRTGSYHEQYF
NA,TRBV7-8,CASSTHSGINEQFF
TRBD2,TRBV27,CASSWGLNNEQFF
TRBD1,TRBV7-7,CASSPDRSGELFF
NA,TRBV5-4,CASSLWDGNYEQYF
NA,TRBV6-5,CASSYVGVHNEQFF
NA,TRBV7-9,CASSPVLGNQPQHF
TRBD2,TRBV5-5,CASSLEGSGRFYNEQFF
NA,TRBV7-2,CASSLEMTSYEQYF
NA,TRBV6-6,CASSLGMTGAYNEQFF
NA,TRBV18,CASVTTANTGELFF
NA,TRBV4-1,CASSQDLFEQYF
TRBD1,TRBV4-1,CASSPGQGAAYEQYF
NA,TRBV6-5,CASSYSSENRADTQYF
TRBD2,TRBV7-7,CASSPGGGRSEQYF
NA,TRBV4-3,CASSQGVYNEQFF
TRBD2,TRBV14,CASSQEGLAGVVYNEQFF
NA,TRBV11-2,CASSLTGSSGANVLTF
NA,TRBV4-2,CASSQDWDGNTGELFF
TRBD2,TRBV27,CASSRRESSDTQYF
NA,TRBV2,CASSPGGGNTIYF
NA,TRBV4-1,CASSQVGIRETQYF
NA,TRBV7-8,CASSFYQEAYNEQFF
NA,TRBV9,CASSETGTGQETQYF
NA,TRBV28,CASTTREGLYNEQFF